These T cell receptor beta chains were read from a single sample in a study of blood T cell repertoires in COVID-19. The protocol was immunoSEQ multiplex PCR, while the TCRdb copy is restricted to in-frame clones and leaves out a portion. The table has over 85,000 clones, around 87% seen once. The sample comprised peripheral blood. All receptors derive from a human donor with acute or convalescent COVID-19. The donor label of this sample is uncertain. The CDR3 runs from the conserved cysteine through the conserved F or W. A D gene is named only where the DNA matches it firmly. Clone size appears in some rows only: once, few, many, or a class for an expanded clone.

TRBV11-3	once	TRBD1	TRBJ1-2	TGTGCCAGCAGTCGTCAGGGGGCAAGCGGCTACACCTTC	CASSRQGASGYTF
TRBV10-2	.	.	TRBJ2-7	TGCGCCAGCAGTGAGTCGACAGTAGTTCTGTACTTC	CASSESTVVLYF
TRBV5-4	once	.	TRBJ2-7	TGTGCCAGCAGTCAAGGGGGTCCCCGGGAGCAGTACTTC	CASSQGGPREQYF
TRBV7-2	once	.	TRBJ2-1	TGTGCCAGCGCGGCGGGGCTCAACAATGAGCAGTTCTTC	CASAAGLNNEQFF
TRBV6-2/TRBV6-3	.	TRBD1	TRBJ2-7	TGTGCCAGCAGTTACTCGAGAGGGACAGTTTTTCACGAGCAGTACTTC	CASSYSRGTVFHEQYF
TRBV10-3	.	TRBD2	TRBJ2-1	TGTGCCATCAGTGACGCGGGGGGGAGCTCCTACAATGAGCAGTTCTTC	CAISDAGGSSYNEQFF
TRBV9	.	.	TRBJ1-4	TGTGCCAGCAGCGTAAATGTAGGGGTTAATGAAAAACTGTTTTTT	CASSVNVGVNEKLFF
TRBV5-1	.	.	TRBJ1-2	TGCGCCAGCAGCTTGGAAGGGGACACTCTATCCTATGGCTACACCTTC	CASSLEGDTLSYGYTF
TRBV10-3	.	.	TRBJ2-1	TGTGCCATCAGTGACCCCCCTCCTTCCTACAATGAGCAGTTCTTC	CAISDPPPSYNEQFF
TRBV10-2	.	.	TRBJ1-3	TGCGCCAGCAGTGAGACAGGACCGCCTGGAAACACCATATATTTT	CASSETGPPGNTIYF
TRBV5-1	.	.	TRBJ2-1	TGCGCCAGCAGAGGGGATCCTAGCTCCTACAATGAGCAGTTCTTC	CASRGDPSSYNEQFF
TRBV6-6	.	.	TRBJ1-5	TGTGCCAGCAGTTACCCGGGTCAGCCCCAGCATTTT	CASSYPGQPQHF
TRBV7-2	.	.	TRBJ1-2	TGTGCCAGCAGCGGGACTCGGAACTATGGCTACACCTTC	CASSGTRNYGYTF
TRBV5-1	.	TRBD1	TRBJ1-2	TGCGCCAGCAGCTTAAACAGGGGTGTTAACTATGGCTACACCTTC	CASSLNRGVNYGYTF
TRBV5-4	.	TRBD1	TRBJ2-2	TGTGCCAGCACCCGACAGGGGAACACCGGGGAGCTGTTTTTT	CASTRQGNTGELFF
TRBV28	.	TRBD1	TRBJ2-7	TGTGCCAGCATCTTATCCGGGACAGGAGGATACGAGCAGTACTTC	CASILSGTGGYEQYF
TRBV2	.	.	TRBJ1-5	TGTGCCAGCGGAACAGGGCGAGAGAGGCCCCAGCATTTT	CASGTGRERPQHF
TRBV2	.	.	TRBJ1-6	TGTGCCAGCAGTATTGTCCTATCACAGTTTCAGAATTCACCCCTCCACTTT	CASSIVLSQFQNSPLHF
TRBV28	once	.	TRBJ1-1	TGTGCCAGCAGTTTATGGGATCAGGCCCTCCCAGCTTTCTTT	CASSLWDQALPAFF
TRBV5-4	.	.	TRBJ2-7	TGTGCCAGCAGCTTGGCCATTACTACCACCGGTTACGAGCAGTACTTC	CASSLAITTTGYEQYF
TRBV19	.	.	TRBJ1-6	TGTGCCAGCTCCTACGACCCGGCGGCGGTAAATAATTCACCCCTCCACTTT	CASSYDPAAVNNSPLHF
TRBV6-5	.	.	TRBJ2-7	TGTGCCAGCAGTTACCAGGACAGTTACGAGCAGTACTTC	CASSYQDSYEQYF
TRBV27	few	TRBD2	TRBJ2-3	TGTGCCAGCGTGTCATCCGGGGGGACTAGTGGGGGCACAGATACGCAGTATTTT	CASVSSGGTSGGTDTQYF
TRBV1	.	.	TRBJ1-2	TGCACCAGCAGCCGTAAAGCTACTACTAACTATGGCTACACCTTC	CTSSRKATTNYGYTF
TRBV18	.	.	TRBJ1-1	TGTGCCAGCTCACCACGACAGAACACTGAAGCTTTCTTT	CASSPRQNTEAFF
TRBV12-3/TRBV12-4	.	.	TRBJ1-2	TGTGCCAGCAGCCCCGAGATTAACTATGGCTACACCTTC	CASSPEINYGYTF
TRBV9	.	.	TRBJ2-3	TGTGCCAGCAGCGTAGGGAGGGCCACAGATACGCAGTATTTT	CASSVGRATDTQYF
TRBV18	.	.	TRBJ1-4	TGTGCCAGCTTGCGGACTGGGGGGAATGAAAAACTGTTTTTT	CASLRTGGNEKLFF
TRBV4-1	.	TRBD1	TRBJ2-2	TGCGCCAGCAGCCACAACCCCACAGGGGCCGGCGGGGAGCTGTTTTTT	CASSHNPTGAGGELFF
TRBV6-5	.	TRBD2	TRBJ2-7	TGTGCCCCTTACGGGAGGGCATTCTCCTACGAGCAGTACTTC	CAPYGRAFSYEQYF
TRBV5-1	.	.	TRBJ2-4	TGCGCCAGCAGCCCCGACAGCACCAAAAACATTCAGTACTTC	CASSPDSTKNIQYF
TRBV15	.	TRBD1	TRBJ1-5	TGTGCCACCAGCCGAGGACAGGGCTATCAGCCCCAGCATTTT	CATSRGQGYQPQHF
TRBV5-6	.	TRBD2	TRBJ2-3	TGTGCCAGCAGCTCGAGAACTAGCGGGGGTTGGTATACGCAGTATTTT	CASSSRTSGGWYTQYF
TRBV5-1	.	.	TRBJ2-2	TGCGCCAGCAGCTGGGGGACACACACCGGGGAGCTGTTTTTT	CASSWGTHTGELFF
TRBV3-1/TRBV3-2	.	.	TRBJ1-4	TGTGCCAGCACGTGGGGGGCTAATGAAAAACTGTTTTTT	CASTWGANEKLFF
TRBV11-2	.	TRBD1	TRBJ1-6	TGTGCCAGCAGCTTGGGACAGGTGATGGATTCACCCCTCCACTTT	CASSLGQVMDSPLHF
TRBV3-1/TRBV3-2	.	TRBD1	TRBJ2-7	TGTGCCAGCAGCACGTACCGGGACAGACGTTACGAGCAGTACTTC	CASSTYRDRRYEQYF
TRBV18	.	.	TRBJ1-1	TGTGCCAGCTCACTCCCAGGGGCCTCTGAAGCTTTCTTT	CASSLPGASEAFF
TRBV28	.	.	TRBJ2-1	TGTGCCAGTCACGCGGGCCAAGGATACAATGAGCAGTTCTTC	CASHAGQGYNEQFF
TRBV4-2	once	.	TRBJ2-3	TGTGCCAGCAGCCAAGATAGGAGGCGGGGAACTGGTACGCAGTATTTT	CASSQDRRRGTGTQYF
TRBV28	few	.	TRBJ1-2	TGTGCCAGCAGACTCCAGGGTCGGGGGAGAGGCTACACCTTC	CASRLQGRGRGYTF
TRBV7-9	.	.	TRBJ1-2	TGTGCCAGCAGCTTAGTGGGAGACAGGATAAATTATGGCTACACCTTC	CASSLVGDRINYGYTF
TRBV5-5	.	.	TRBJ2-1	TGTGCCAGCAGCTCGGTAGGGGGGGCTTCCTACAATGAGCAGTTCTTC	CASSSVGGASYNEQFF
TRBV7-9	.	.	TRBJ2-7	TGTGCCAGCAGCCCAGGACAGACCCCCTACGAGCAGTACTTC	CASSPGQTPYEQYF
TRBV19	.	.	TRBJ1-2	TGTGCCAGTACCAATCCCCCCTCAGATGGCTACACCTTC	CASTNPPSDGYTF
TRBV5-6	.	TRBD1	TRBJ2-2	TGTGCCAGCAGCCGCGCAGGGGGCGCGTCCGGGGAGCTGTTTTTT	CASSRAGGASGELFF
TRBV5-1	.	TRBD1	TRBJ1-6	TGCGCCAGCAGCTTGGGACAGGGGTCCTATAATTCACCCCTCCACTTT	CASSLGQGSYNSPLHF
TRBV6-5	.	.	TRBJ1-4	TGTGCCAGCAGCCTCCGGGACTCCAATGAAAAACTGTTTTTT	CASSLRDSNEKLFF